This TCR beta chain is drawn from a study of cytomegalovirus exposure and HLA in healthy donors. At the level of the study: Caucasian-associated ancestry cluster membership applied to less than 85% of 398 genotyped donors. Study-wide findings and caveats: Indistinguishable V segments, including TRBV6-2 and TRBV6-3, were excluded. Productive status was seen about 90% or about 30% of the time for most TCR beta V segments in an earlier analysis.

This PCR relied on a set of 60 Vbeta primers and 13 Jbeta primers. The data were produced by immunoSEQ multiplex PCR, yet TCRdb's version contains in-frame clones alone and is incomplete. The table records 75,000 to 100,000 clones, around 73% of them present only once. The CDR3 spans 17 residues. With V trimmed by 4 bases and J by 2 bases, 14 bases remained unmatched. Germline assignment: CDR1 SGHRS and CDR2 YFSETQ. About this clone: The target antigen is unknown.

V usage is TRBV5-1 and J usage is TRBJ2-7; TRBD1 matches at 8 bases. The sample comprised PBMCs. This receptor was identified in a man aged 40-49 years in good health and CMV-seronegative. The CDR3 region is CASSLNLGTGQTYEQYF. The CDR3 bases are TGCGCCAGCAGCCTCAACCTCGGGACAGGCCAGACCTACGAGCAGTACTTC.